Sequencing of this T cell receptor beta chain was carried out in a study of blood T cell repertoires in COVID-19. The overall study: From T cells, B-cell-depleted T cells, or PBMCs came the material, which was cDNA or gDNA.

In the authors' workflow: By means of reference gene primer amplification, nucleated cell counts were estimated. The protocol was immunoSEQ multiplex PCR, while the TCRdb copy is restricted to in-frame clones and leaves out a portion. That table supplies the V and J calls and clone size; D and trimming were determined from the DNA. The sample has 110,000 or so clones; approximately 81% are singletons. The CDR3 contains 16 residues. The V and J ends lost 1 base and 3 bases, in that order; junction bases with no gene match: 8. Germline V gene lookup returns CDR1 SGHRS and CDR2 YFSETQ. The sequenced material came from peripheral blood. The TCR sequence derives from a man in his forties or fifties with acute or convalescent COVID-19. This chain connects TRBV5-1 to TRBJ2-3, with TRBD1 identical over 7 bases. In DNA, the CDR3 is TGCGCCAGCAGCTTGACCGGGACAGAGGGTACAGATACGCAGTATTTT. Amino acid sequence: CASSLTGTEGTDTQYF. Combining the CDR3 with reference TRBV5-1 and TRBJ2-3 gives the whole variable domain KAGVTQTPRYLIKTRGQQVTLSCSPISGHRSVSWYQQTPGQGLQFLFEYFSETQRNKGNFPGRFSGRQFSNSRSEMNVSTLELGDSALYLCASSLTGTEGTDTQYFGPGTRLTVL.